This T cell receptor beta chain appears in the sequencing data of a study of cytomegalovirus exposure and HLA in healthy donors (dated by TCRdb to 2017 to 2019). About the study as a whole: An earlier analysis of 587 of the donors reported 276 Gb of sequence data and 117 million unique TCR beta sequences obtained from 180 million or so T cells. About 310 gigabases of sequencing data and tens of millions of unique TCR sequences were included in an early release covering about 700 HLA-typed donors. The genetic ancestry cluster associated with self-reported Caucasian donors included approximately 85% of the 398 genotyped donors. The study aimed to test whether signatures of past pathogen exposure could be identified by cataloging public T cell receptors. The study profiled the T cell repertoires of some 610 subjects by immunosequencing and related them to cytomegalovirus serostatus. Along with the 666-subject first cohort, a separate validation cohort of roughly 110 different subjects was used. To predict cytomegalovirus infection status, the study brought together high-throughput TCR immunosequencing, statistical association of individual TCRs with disease status, and machine learning. To study patterns of TCR occurrence, a later analysis re-analyzed previously published TCR beta repertoires from hundreds of donors and added high-resolution HLA genotyping. Rather than using new phenotypic data, the later analysis identified candidate immune exposures from TCR beta sequences and from how often those sequences occurred across donors. To decide whether each TCR beta V gene segment behaved as functional or pseudogenic, an earlier analysis of some 570 of the donors relied on high-throughput TCR beta sequencing. Donor age, sex, ethnicity and CMV serostatus were compiled alongside the repertoire data. In a later genetic analysis, genome-wide SNP genotypes for about three fifths of the roughly 670 donors were used, and that subset was treated as a discovery cohort. All discovery cohort repertoires had been generated using a single sequencing platform. HLA typing included class I and class II loci at four-digit resolution. The number of typed donors differed by locus: about 620-640 for A, B, C, DRB1 and DQB1; 500 to 550 for DQA1; around 610 for DPA1; and 400 to 480 for DPB1. Roughly five DR-DQ haplotypes were handled as single units for association and clustering, since linkage in the cohort was strong. Among 398 genotyped donors of the cohort, an average of approximately 240,000 unique TCR beta nucleotide sequences were sequenced per donor, roughly 20% of them non-productive. Study-wide findings and limitations: In a later analysis, HLA-associated TCR beta chains were found to be more clonally expanded and to have lower generation probabilities than equally common non-associated chains. The presence/absence analyses assumed that sequencing depth was roughly uniform across donors, and that assumption may not be true. At a false discovery rate of 0.05, a later analysis linked fewer than 20,000 TCR beta sequences to specific HLA alleles. Because HLA typing was unavailable for some donors at each locus, only the typed subset was used in association tests. Immune exposure information for the cohort was limited to CMV serostatus. According to a later genetic analysis, donors in an Asian-associated ancestry cluster had fewer N-insertions in productive TCRs than the approximately 630-donor mean. It was suggested by the authors that the approach could potentially be generalized to other disease states and immunological phenotypes. In a later analysis, several top co-occurrence clusters were reported to appear linked to parvovirus B19, influenza, CMV and Epstein-Barr virus. A further reported finding was that TCR beta sequences accurately predicted the HLA-A and HLA-B alleles for most subjects in the first cohort. The sequencing pipeline was judged likely to have produced a cluster of highly shared sequence variants as a technical artifact. An association between a missense DCLRE1C variant and V-gene and J-gene trimming of TCR beta chains was found in a later genetic analysis and replicated in an independent cohort. Broadly in line with IMGT annotations, most TCR beta V segments showed up in productive rearrangements about 87% or about 30% of the time in an earlier analysis of approximately 640 of the donors. Strong co-occurrence of HLA alleles, especially DR and DQ, made assigning TCR associations to individual alleles difficult. According to a later analysis, most CMV-associated TCR beta chains appeared to be HLA-restricted, and the HLA associations seemed to be driven largely by CMV exposure. The study listed approximately 150 TCR beta chains as associated with cytomegalovirus. In both the original and validation cohorts, the classifier was reported to diagnose cytomegalovirus status with high specificity and sensitivity. Correlated functional status among segregating V segments might reflect linkage disequilibrium, but an unknown experimental factor could not be ruled out. Because counts were too low, 15 to 20 rarely observed V segments, including chromosome 9 orphons, were excluded from the earlier analysis of 587 of the donors. According to a later analysis, TCR association rates differed among HLA loci, with DRB1 alleles showing the most associated TCRs and HLA-C alleles showing the fewest. This cohort had only TCR beta chains sequenced, and the lack of alpha or paired-chain data limited which features could be detected. In vitro tests confirmed that a few of the cytomegalovirus-associated TCR beta chains recognize cytomegalovirus antigens. Because the 87-base-pair reads could not distinguish some IMGT-functional V segments, including TRBV6-2 and TRBV6-3, those segments were excluded. While some public TCRs were present in many individuals, most TCR sequences turned up only very rarely across donors.

This clone appeared a single time. Its antigen is currently not known. No base quality information exists; no much larger clone differs at one position. The cohort consisted of hundreds of healthy bone marrow donors. At the time of sampling, every cohort member was nominally healthy, though immune exposures that went unrecorded were likely present. The donor tested CMV seronegative and was one of the 352 seronegative cohort members. Every donor gave a peripheral blood sample, and the peripheral blood mononuclear cells from that sample were used for TCR beta sequencing. The Qiagen DNeasy Blood Extraction Kit was used to extract genomic DNA from the blood cell samples. The library relied on the immunoSEQ multiplex PCR assay. The multiplex PCR relied on a mix of 60 forward primers for TCR Vbeta segments and 13 reverse primers for TCR Jbeta segments. Amplification of the CDR3 region of rearranged TCR beta genes was performed with a multiplex PCR assay on genomic DNA. The amplified TCR beta libraries were sequenced on the Illumina HiSeq System as 87-base-pair reads. In the paper's pipeline: A later analysis counted some 74 million unique TCR beta chains across the 550 to 800 repertoires, and roughly 9.9 million of these chains were shared by at least two donors. Raw reads were error-corrected and collapsed into unique sequences by a nearest-neighbor algorithm in which closely related sequences were merged to remove PCR and sequencing errors. CDR3 sequences were aligned to IMGT reference sequences to assign V, D and J gene segments. For a sequence to be retained, a match of at least six nucleotides was required to both a V gene segment and a J gene segment. Rearrangements were classified as productive when the CDR3 lacked stop codons and remained in frame with V and J, and all other rearrangements were classified as non-productive. CDR3 was defined according to IMGT convention as the region running from the second conserved V-encoded cysteine to the conserved J-encoded phenylalanine. In an earlier analysis of around 640 of the donors, sequences lacking an unambiguous match to a single V gene segment were excluded. An earlier analysis of just under 600 of the donors called V segments functional above 56.7% productive rearrangements and segregating when the between-donor standard deviation exceeded 5%. A statistical classification framework was built for diagnosing cytomegalovirus status from the catalog of TCR beta chain sequences. A later analysis assigned V and J genes by comparing TCR nucleotide sequences with IMGT/GENE-DB human TR gene sequences. Using the TCRdist pipeline, a later analysis assigned CDR3 sequences along with most-parsimonious VDJ recombination scenarios. In a later analysis, every TCR beta chain was defined by the combination of its CDR3 amino acid sequence and its V-gene family, and reads without a unique V-gene family were dropped. In a later analysis, 500 to 650 highly shared, low-generation-probability nucleotide sequences were removed to address suspected cross-contamination and a sequencing artifact. For each public chain, a later analysis derived a clonal expansion index from normalized ranks of inferred template counts within each repertoire. In a later analysis, generation probabilities were computed using a VDJ recombination model fitted to out-of-frame rearrangements, and the results were checked against IGoR. Hypergeometric tests were used in a later analysis to score TCR-TCR, TCR-HLA and TCR-CMV co-occurrence, with a repertoire-size bias correction applied to the TCR pairs. A later analysis estimated false discovery rates by permuting HLA or CMV assignments 20 times. A later analysis grouped co-occurring TCRs with DBSCAN, adding TCRdist sequence similarity when clustering within HLA-allele-positive subsets. For co-occurrence clustering, repertoires with fewer than 30,000 or more than 120,000 public chains were excluded, along with roughly 5 repertoires with anomalous nucleotide sharing. TCRdb took over this immuneACCESS table, retaining in-frame rearrangements with V and J assigned. Such tables are incomplete; in checked studies, under half of the missing clones stem from an unresolved V gene, and the remainder is unexplained. V, J and clone size are those of that table, while D and trimming were read from the DNA. The sample table shows 100,000 to 150,000 clones, and roughly 74% are seen once. The ten largest make up roughly 7% of the sample.

CDR1 and CDR2 were assigned from the germline V gene as SNHLY and FYNNEI. Reading from cysteine to phenylalanine, the CDR3 counts 16 amino acids. Just the 48-base CDR3 DNA is kept, in frame starting at base 1. The rearrangement joined TRBV2 to TRBJ2-5, with 7 bases aligning to TRBD1. The better agreement between TRBJ2-7 and the DNA end casts doubt on the J call. The clonotype originates from a male donor in good health and CMV-seronegative. Sequenced: PBMCs. This receptor has the CDR3 CASTGRGKRSSYEQYF. The DNA is TGTGCCAGCACTGGCAGGGGGAAAAGAAGCTCCTACGAGCAGTACTTC.